This TCR beta chain was sequenced in a study of Ad26.COV2.S vaccination and SARS-CoV-2 variants (dated by TCRdb to the early 2020s). General notes on the study: Vaccine-arm donors came from COV1001, a multicentre, randomized, double-blind, placebo-controlled phase I-IIa trial of Ad26.COV2.S in healthy adults. Ad26.COV2.S was administered intramuscularly at 5 x 10^10 or 1 x 10^11 viral particles, either as a single shot or as two shots given 56 days apart. The specificity and breadth of SARS-CoV-2-reactive T cell receptors after Ad26.COV2.S vaccination were assessed by TCRbeta repertoire sequencing. The TCR-sequenced set comprised approximately 30 samples: some 19 Ad26.COV2.S vaccine recipients, 5 placebo recipients and 8 SARS-CoV-2 convalescent individuals. Participants in the trial were split at random into five groups of five each, receiving low-dose or high-dose Ad26.COV2.S once or twice, or else placebo on both occasions. Investigators did not know the trial group allocation while performing experiments and assessing outcomes.

The intended sense of this specimen's treatment or condition label: some 20 received Ad26.COV2.S at low or high dose, single or two shots; roughly five received placebo; per-sample allocation not given. Repertoires of vaccine and placebo recipients were sequenced from samples taken on day 63 after the first injection. Between 29 July and 7 August 2020, Cohort 1b enrolled about two dozen adults aged 18-55 years at one site in Boston, USA. As a vaccine, Ad26.COV2.S was a replication-incompetent adenovirus type 26 vector that expressed a prefusion-stabilized SARS-CoV-2 spike protein derived from the original Wuhan strain. Sequences MGHDK (CDR1) and SYGVNS (CDR2) are obtained from the germline V gene. The CDR3 has 13 amino acids, counting the end cysteine and phenylalanine. The CDR3 DNA has 39 bases and is translated from base 1. V is clipped by 11 bases and J by 2 bases, and the sequence between their germline boundaries is 15 bases long.

TCRbeta CDR3 regions were sequenced with the immunoSEQ Assay. After extraction, genomic DNA underwent amplification by bias-controlled multiplex PCR, followed by high-throughput sequencing. As for the authors' bioinformatics: Collapsing and filtering of sequences were performed to quantify the absolute abundance of each unique TCRbeta CDR3 region. T cell fraction was estimated by normalizing TCRbeta template counts to usable DNA, with usable DNA measured through amplification of reference genes found in all nucleated cells. Repertoire TCRs were annotated as SARS-CoV-2-specific when V gene, CDR3 amino acid sequence and J gene were exactly matched to a known reactive TCR set. The reference SARS-CoV-2 TCR set was derived from MIRA and filtered for enrichment in COVID-19-positive ImmuneCODE repertoires, a step that removed public or cross-reactive TCRs. Based on the MIRA antigens, annotated TCRs were further analysed at the level of specific ORF or position within ORF. Depth was the summed frequency of annotated unique rearrangements, while breadth was defined as annotated unique rearrangements over total unique productive rearrangements. Group comparisons of TCR breadth used two-sided Wilcoxon rank-sum tests. TCRdb's version of the immuneACCESS table is confined to in-frame rearrangements and falls short of the full clone set. An unresolved V gene accounts for under half of the shortfall where checked; the remainder is of unknown origin. That table supplies the V and J calls and clone size; D and trimming were determined from the DNA. This sample gives about 680,000 clones in total; about 89% of them show up just once. The ten largest account for about 1.5% of the sample.

Turning to this clone: No antigen is known for it. No clone much larger than this one lies a single base away; base qualities are absent.

What the work shows at the level of the full study, not this receptor alone: The study was not powered for comparison of responses between vaccine doses or regimens. Comparable non-spike TCR breadth was observed between vaccine and placebo recipients, consistent with only spike being contained in the vaccine. The authors noted that total T cell responses may have been underestimated by the TCR breadth and depth analyses. After vaccination, spike-specific CD8+ and CD4+ T cell responses were reported to show substantial breadth. Ad26.COV2.S recipients had higher spike-specific TCR breadth than placebo recipients (P = 0.0014).

The material sequenced was peripheral blood, taken in a trial of Ad26.COV2.S vaccine versus placebo. Rearrangement joined TRBV25-1 to TRBJ2-5, with the identity of the D gene unclear. The source is a person aged 18-60 years who received the Ad26.COV2.S COVID-19 vaccine or a placebo. The nucleotide sequence reads as follows: TGTGCCGTGGACGAACCTGGGCAAGAGACCCAGTACTTC. Its protein reads: CAVDEPGQETQYF.